This T cell receptor beta chain was observed in a study of cytomegalovirus exposure and HLA in healthy donors (dated by TCRdb to the late 2010s). At the level of the whole study: In an earlier analysis of several hundred of the donors, 276 Gb of sequence data and approximately 100 million unique TCR beta sequences from 150 million to 200 million T cells were reported. Of the 398 genotyped donors, about 80% fell in the genetic ancestry cluster associated with self-reported Caucasian donors. Class I and class II HLA loci were covered by the typing at four-digit resolution. Donor age, sex, ethnicity and CMV serostatus were compiled alongside the repertoire data. Rather than drawing on any new phenotypic data, the later analysis identified candidate immune exposures from TCR beta sequences and the way those sequences occurred across donors. The study aimed to test whether cataloging public T cell receptors could reveal signatures of past pathogen exposure. Every repertoire in the discovery cohort had been generated on one and the same sequencing platform. A later analysis re-analyzed previously published TCR beta repertoires from 550 to 700 donors and added high-resolution HLA genotyping to study TCR occurrence patterns. Five DR-DQ haplotypes were treated as single units for association and clustering because of strong linkage in the cohort. A separate validation cohort of roughly 130 different subjects was used in addition to the roughly 620-subject first cohort. In an earlier analysis of 550 to 700 of the donors, high-throughput TCR beta sequencing was used to judge whether each TCR beta V gene segment behaved as functional or pseudogenic. To predict cytomegalovirus infection status, the study combined high-throughput TCR immunosequencing, statistical association of individual TCRs with disease status, and machine learning. The study profiled the T cell repertoires of hundreds of subjects by immunosequencing and related them to cytomegalovirus serostatus. Across some 400 genotyped donors of the cohort, an average of about 240,000 unique TCR beta nucleotide sequences per donor were sequenced, and 15% to 20% of those sequences were non-productive. A later genetic analysis used genome-wide SNP genotypes for about 65% of the roughly 700 donors, treating that subset as a discovery cohort. Typing coverage differed by locus: A, B, C, DRB1 and DQB1 were typed in about 620-640 donors, DQA1 in around 500, DPA1 in around 610, and DPB1 in roughly 470. An early release covering 500 to 750 HLA-typed donors comprised approximately 300 gigabases of sequencing data and around 85 million unique TCR sequences. On the study overall, not on this receptor specifically: A later genetic analysis reported fewer N-insertions in productive TCRs among donors in an Asian-associated ancestry cluster than the approximately 670-donor mean. A further reported finding was that TCR beta sequences accurately predicted the HLA-A and HLA-B alleles for most subjects in the first cohort. Across donors, most TCR sequences were observed very rarely, whereas some public TCRs were present in many individuals. When HLA alleles, especially DR and DQ, strongly co-occurred, attributing TCR associations to individual alleles was difficult. Broadly in line with IMGT annotations, most TCR beta V segments showed up in productive rearrangements about 90% or about 30% of the time in an earlier analysis of 587 of the donors. This cohort had only TCR beta chains sequenced, and the lack of alpha or paired-chain data limited which features could be detected. In a later analysis, HLA-associated TCR beta chains were found to be more clonally expanded and to have lower generation probabilities than equally common non-associated chains. The authors suggested that the approach could potentially be generalized to other disease states and immunological phenotypes. A cluster of highly shared sequence variants was judged likely to be a technical artifact of the sequencing pipeline. Several of the top co-occurrence clusters appeared to be linked to parvovirus B19, influenza, CMV and Epstein-Barr virus, according to a later analysis. In a later analysis, TCR association rates were found to vary across HLA loci, with the most associated TCRs seen for DRB1 alleles and the fewest for HLA-C alleles. The classifier was reported to diagnose cytomegalovirus status with high specificity and sensitivity in both the original cohort and the validation cohort. For the cohort, immune exposure information was limited to CMV serostatus. The study listed 164 TCR beta chains as associated with cytomegalovirus. Because counts were too low, roughly 18 rarely observed V segments, including chromosome 9 orphons, were left out of the earlier analysis of approximately 500 of the donors. Linkage disequilibrium might explain the correlated functional status among segregating V segments, but an unknown experimental factor could not be excluded. HLA typing was unavailable for some donors at each locus, so association tests used only the typed subset. At a false discovery rate of 0.05, a later analysis linked about 17,000 TCR beta sequences to specific HLA alleles. Presence/absence analyses assumed roughly uniform sequencing depth across donors, an assumption that may not hold. In a later genetic analysis, a missense DCLRE1C variant was associated with V-gene and J-gene trimming of TCR beta chains, and the association was replicated in an independent cohort. A few of the identified cytomegalovirus-associated TCR beta chains were confirmed in vitro to be specific for cytomegalovirus antigens. A later analysis found that most CMV-associated TCR beta chains appeared HLA-restricted, with HLA associations seemingly driven largely by CMV exposure. Some IMGT-functional V segments, including TRBV6-2 and TRBV6-3, could not be distinguished by the 87-base-pair reads and were therefore excluded.

Turning to this clone: The antigen it recognizes is unknown. Per-base quality was not reported, and no clone a single base away is much larger than it.

The library was generated by the immunoSEQ multiplex PCR assay. For the multiplex PCR, a mixture combining 60 forward primers for TCR Vbeta segments and 13 reverse primers for TCR Jbeta segments was used. Amplification of the CDR3 region of rearranged TCR beta genes was performed with a multiplex PCR assay on genomic DNA. The amplified TCR beta libraries were sequenced on the Illumina HiSeq System as 87-base-pair reads. Per the authors' processing: A later analysis counted about 80 million unique TCR beta chains across the 550 to 700 repertoires, and about 10 million of these chains were shared by at least two donors. A nearest-neighbor algorithm error-corrected the raw reads and collapsed the reads into unique sequences, merging closely related sequences to remove PCR and sequencing errors. CDR3 sequences were aligned to IMGT reference sequences to assign V, D and J gene segments. For a sequence to be retained, at least a six-nucleotide match to both a V gene segment and a J gene segment was required. A rearrangement counted as productive if the CDR3 had no stop codons and remained in frame with V and J, and every other rearrangement counted as non-productive. CDR3 was defined according to IMGT convention as the region running from the second conserved V-encoded cysteine to the conserved J-encoded phenylalanine. In an earlier analysis of around 640 of the donors, sequences lacking an unambiguous match to a single V gene segment were excluded. An earlier analysis of just under 600 of the donors called V segments functional above 56.7% productive rearrangements and segregating when the between-donor standard deviation exceeded 5%. A statistical classification framework was developed to diagnose cytomegalovirus status using the catalog of TCR beta chain sequences. A later analysis assigned V and J genes by comparing TCR nucleotide sequences with IMGT/GENE-DB human TR gene sequences. In a later analysis, CDR3 sequences and most-parsimonious VDJ recombination scenarios were assigned using the TCRdist pipeline. In a later analysis, each TCR beta chain was defined by its CDR3 amino acid sequence together with its V-gene family, and reads without a unique V-gene family were excluded. In a later analysis, approximately 640 highly shared, low-generation-probability nucleotide sequences were removed to address suspected cross-contamination and a sequencing artifact. A later analysis calculated a clonal expansion index for each public chain from normalized within-repertoire ranks of inferred template counts. Generation probabilities in a later analysis came from a VDJ recombination model fitted to out-of-frame rearrangements, and those results were checked against IGoR. In a later analysis, hypergeometric tests were used to score TCR-TCR, TCR-HLA and TCR-CMV co-occurrence, with a repertoire-size bias correction applied to TCR pairs. To estimate false discovery rates, a later analysis permuted the HLA or CMV assignments 20 times. A later analysis grouped co-occurring TCRs with DBSCAN, adding TCRdist sequence similarity when clustering within HLA-allele-positive subsets. Co-occurrence clustering excluded repertoires with fewer than 30,000 or more than 120,000 public chains, plus five with anomalous nucleotide sharing. The immuneACCESS repertoire file appears here via TCRdb, limited to in-frame rearrangements. These files lack a portion of the clones; in checked studies, under half of the deficit traces to unresolved V genes, and the cause of the others is not known. That table supplies the V and J calls and clone size; D and trimming were determined from the DNA. The sample profile shows approximately 180,000 clones; roughly 76% of them were found once. The biggest ten clones account for 4% to 5% of the sample.

The cohort consisted of approximately 670 healthy bone marrow donors. At the time of sampling, all cohort members were nominally healthy, though unrecorded immune exposures were likely present. The donor tested CMV seropositive, placing the donor among the 250 to 350 seropositive members of the cohort. A peripheral blood sample was collected from each donor, and TCR beta sequencing was performed on peripheral blood mononuclear cells. Genomic DNA was extracted from the blood cell samples with the Qiagen DNeasy Blood Extraction Kit. The CDR3 sequence holds 14 residues, the cysteine and phenylalanine included. The read is trimmed to its CDR3 DNA, 42 bases read in frame from base 1. Deletion took 5 bases off V and 1 base off J, with a span of 11 bases between the germline ends. Per the germline V gene, SGHTA is the CDR1 and FQGTGA is the CDR2.

The chain couples TRBV7-3 to TRBJ2-5; the D gene is possibly TRBD2, with 6 bases matching. The source is a young woman in good health and CMV-seropositive. Sample: PBMCs. The sequenced DNA is TGTGCCAGCAGCGTCGGAGGGGCCCAAGAGACCCAGTACTTC. It translates as CASSVGGAQETQYF.